This T cell receptor (beta chain) comes out of a study of shared clonotypes between healthy human individuals (dated by TCRdb to the early 2020s). Context from the whole study: The cohort comprised a couple of women and a few men aged 18 to 49 years. For each donor, CD4 naive and CD4 memory were each run on three plates, CD8 naive on two plates, and CD8 memory on one plate. To estimate repertoire size and how much clonotype sharing occurs between individuals, the study deeply sequenced the blood TCR repertoires of about five healthy adults. Different laboratories and diverse techniques were used to prepare libraries and sequence TCR repertoires, to increase sequencing depth and limit assay-specific biases. Each donor's leukapheresis produced roughly between roughly 0.9 and 9 billion PBMCs. The study at large found these results: Sampling was limited to blood, and TCR repertoires in tissue likely differ from TCR repertoires in blood. Larger estimated clonotype richness was generally found for naive subsets than for memory subsets. Even with the large sequencing depth, rarefaction of the sorted-subset datasets indicated that sequencing was incomplete. Because the study included only a small number of donors, the genetic and exposure-history diversity represented was limited. Compared with non-shared clonotypes, clonotypes shared by all four sorted-subset donors had higher generation probabilities. About 5% of naive CD4, 3.5% of naive CD8, roughly 2.5% of memory CD4, and roughly 0.4% of memory CD8 clonotypes were shared across a few donors. Pairwise subsampling led to the expectation that sequencing depth would affect the degree of clonotype sharing among donors.

A note on this clone: It lacks a known antigen. Per-base quality was not reported, and no clone a single base away is much larger than it.

The donors were healthy, HIV-negative adults with no recently reported acute infections or vaccinations. Every donor was a Caucasian adult residing in Nashville, Tennessee, USA. CD4+ T cells were enriched through magnetic negative selection, after which naive cells were positively selected on CD45RA and the remaining negative fraction served as the memory subset. After blood collection by leukapheresis, PBMCs were isolated using Ficoll-Histopaque density gradient centrifugation and then cryopreserved in the vapor phase of liquid nitrogen. Analytical flow cytometry was used to check the purity and quantity of each magnetically sorted T cell population. Genomic DNA was isolated from every sorted fraction and measured by UV absorbance on a Nanodrop 2000c. Using the deep immunoSEQ assay, multiplex PCR amplified TCR CDR3 regions from genomic DNA. For each cell subset, the extracted genomic DNA was distributed evenly across all wells of several immunoSEQ 96-well plates, and each plate served as one replicate. Each replicate PCR for sorted subsets received 150 to 250 ng genomic DNA, equal to roughly 30,000 T cell genomes. Purified libraries were measured with a Qubit 3.0 fluorometer, size-checked on a Bioanalyzer 2100, and measured again with the KAPA Library Quantification kit. Every immunoSEQ 96-well plate was sequenced on a separate single-read 150-cycle Illumina NextSeq 550 flow cell. Processing in the source paper ran as follows. Because only junctional sequences without quality scores were contained in the immunoSEQ output, filtering matching that applied to full-length reads could not be performed. To assign V/J genes and CDR3, sequences were annotated using PyIR, a Python wrapper for IgBLAST v1.9, with IMGT germline references. Reads were filtered out if the reads had weak V/J assignments (E-value above 1e-6), no CDR3, stop codons, out-of-frame junctions, or ambiguous translated residues. V3J clonotypes were defined as sequences sharing the same inferred V gene, J gene, and CDR3 amino acid sequence. To compute the percentage overlap between repertoires, the number of shared unique clonotypes was divided by the size of the smaller repertoire. Richness of each repertoire was evaluated using RTK rarefaction, the Chao1 estimator, and Recon v2.1 estimates of unobserved clonotypes. Generation probabilities for all TCRbeta clonotypes obtained by the gDNA method from a handful of donors were computed using OLGA. The clones in this table, taken by TCRdb from immuneACCESS, are in-frame only. Not every clone is retained; where verified, under half of the shortfall comes from an unresolved V gene, and the cause of the rest is unknown. For V, J and clone size, that table is used; D and trimming come from the DNA. Present in this sample are about 1.5 million clones, about 98% of which were seen just once. The ten largest clones capture 0.4% to 0.45% of the sample.

CDR1 KGHSH and CDR2 LQKENI are derived from the germline V gene. Trimming at the junction amounts to 3 bases on V and 0 bases on J, and the germline ends lie 6 bases apart. Reading from cysteine to phenylalanine, the CDR3 counts 14 amino acids. Of all the DNA, just the CDR3 is kept, 42 bases in frame from base 1. In this chain, TRBV18 is recombined with TRBJ2-1; no D gene call is confident. The sample consisted of naive CD4+ T cells sorted from blood. According to the study, the label for this sample's cell subset or site signals: CD45RA+ positively selected. This receptor was obtained from a young man in good health. CDR3 region: CASSPSPSYNEQFF. In nucleotide form, the sequence is TGTGCCAGCTCACCCTCCCCCTCCTACAATGAGCAGTTCTTC.